The sequence of this T cell receptor (beta chain) was determined in a study of T cells in Graves' hyperthyroidism and ophthalmopathy. Study-level results: The blood repertoire included most of the expanded thyroid clonotypes above 0.001. A median around 6 months before onset, the model predicted ophthalmopathy.

With respect to this clonotype: Its specificity is not known.

Per the germline V gene, CDR1 is SGDLS and CDR2 is YYNGEE. This CDR3 has 16 amino acids. V lost 6 bases and J lost 0; bases outside the gene matches: 7. Criteria for exclusion of patients were uncontrolled infection, other autoimmune disease, pregnancy or lactation. Every diagnosis used clinical symptoms, serum thyroxine and TRAb, thyroid ultrasound and orbital computed tomography. There were TCR beta CDR3 regions amplified from RNA transcripts. With the HTBI primer set, the TCR CDR3 went through a first round of RT-PCR. TCRdb used MiXCR to reprocess the multiplex PCR reads, holding one entry per CDR3 protein. The table includes about 210,000 distinct CDR3 sequences, around 17% detected once.

The chain carries TRBV9 and TRBJ2-2; the match to TRBD1 covers 8 bases. Sample: blood. This TCR was sampled from a middle-aged man with Graves' hyperthyroidism. Here the CDR3 reads CASTPTGDPNTGELFF. In DNA form, the CDR3 reads TGTGCCAGCACCCCGACAGGGGACCCGAACACCGGGGAGCTGTTTTTT.